The 10 T cell receptor beta chains given below trace back to one sample, sequenced in a study of OX40 agonist ivuxolimab in advanced cancers. Sequencing used immunoSEQ multiplex PCR; TCRdb keeps in-frame clones, though not all of them. The table shows 45,000 or so clones, with 88% occurring only once. The input for sequencing was CD4+ or CD8+ T cells sorted from blood, taken in a trial of the OX40 agonist ivuxolimab. All receptors come from an adult with an advanced solid tumor such as melanoma, head and neck, liver or kidney cancer.

The chain recombines TRBV15 with TRBJ1-2; 7 bases map to TRBD1. With 0 bases clipped from V and 5 bases from J, the junction kept 6 bases outside the gene matches. Germline V CDR1 and CDR2: LNHNV, YYDKDF (reference sequence). The CDR3 is 15 amino acids. The CDR3 DNA sequence: TGTGCCACCAGCAGAGATACACAGGGGAGTTATGGCTACACCTTC. Translated, it gives CATSRDTQGSYGYTF.

The chain has TRBV5-6 and TRBJ1-1; D gene uncertain. The length of the CDR3 is 12 residues. The V end lost 4 bases, the J end lost 8 bases, and 12 bases lay between the germline ends. Germline V gene data show CDR1 as SGHDT and CDR2 as YYEEEE. The CDR3, as DNA: TGTGCCAGCAGCCCTGGGCGTTTCGAAGCTTTCTTT. It translates to CASSPGRFEAFF.

The chain couples TRBV10-2 to TRBJ2-1; a weak D match, TRBD1 (6 bases). CDR1 and CDR2 (germline): WSHSY, SAAADI. Trimming stripped 8 bases from V and 7 bases from J, with 18 bases between. The CDR3 is 14 residues long. CDR3 coding DNA: TGCGCCAGCTTCGACAGGAATAAAGGAAATGAGCAGTTCTTC. Translated: CASFDRNKGNEQFF.

V gene TRBV6-6 combines with J gene TRBJ1-2; the D gene is possibly TRBD1 (5 bases). V shed 4 bases and J shed 8 bases, with 20 bases lying between them. The CDR3 extends over 15 amino acids. Germline-derived CDR1 and CDR2 are MNHNY and SVGAGI (reference sequence). The CDR3 nucleotides are TGTGCCAGCAGTTCCCGGGACGGTTCCCCTGGAGGCTACACCTTC. Translating it yields CASSSRDGSPGGYTF.

V gene TRBV2 combines with J gene TRBJ1-1; no clear D. Germline CDR1 reads SNHLY; CDR2 reads FYNNEI. V was shortened by 1 base and J by 10 bases, with 10 bases between the two germline ends. The CDR3 spans 12 residues. In DNA, the CDR3 is TGTGCCAGCAGTGAAGTTCAGCTCGGAGCTTTCTTT. Amino acid sequence: CASSEVQLGAFF. The entire variable domain, with the rest obtained from reference TRBV2 and TRBJ1-1, is as follows: EPEVTQTPSHQVTQMGQEVILRCVPISNHLYFYWYRQILGQKVEFLVSFYNNEISEKSEIFDDQFSVERPDGSNFTLKIRSTKLEDSAMYFCASSEVQLGAFFGQGTRLTVV.

This chain joins TRBV27 and TRBJ2-7, with unresolved D. The CDR3 is 13 residues long. CDR1 is MNHEY, CDR2 SMNVEV, per germline (reference sequence). V lost 6 bases, J lost 4 bases, and 13 bases lay in between. Written as DNA, the CDR3 is TGTGCCAGCAGAAATGGTGGAGCTTACGAGCAGTACTTC. Amino acids: CASRNGGAYEQYF.

The chain combines TRBV9 with TRBJ2-1, with 10 nucleotides matching TRBD2. The ends lost 6 bases at V and 8 bases at J; junction bases unmatched: 11. Germline V CDR1 and CDR2: SGDLS, YYNGEE. This CDR3 region has 15 residues. For the CDR3, the DNA is TGTGCCAGCAACACCCGGACTAGCGGTACGGATGAGCAGTTCTTC. Protein sequence: CASNTRTSGTDEQFF. Variable domain in full (rest from reference TRBV9 and TRBJ2-1): DSGVTQTPKHLITATGQRVTLRCSPRSGDLSVYWYQQSLDQGLQFLIQYYNGEERAKGNILERFSAQQFPDLHSELNLSSLELGDSALYFCASNTRTSGTDEQFFGPGTRLTVL.

This clone was observed a single time. V and J are TRBV27 and TRBJ1-1; D not resolved. Germline CDR1 is MNHEY and CDR2 is SMNVEV (reference sequence). V dropped 6 bases and J dropped 1 base, with 9 bases sitting between them. The CDR3 is made up of 13 amino acids. The CDR3 DNA is TGTGCCAGCAGCCCCGTGTCGAACACTGAAGCTTTCTTT. Translating gives CASSPVSNTEAFF.

The chain carries TRBV13 and TRBJ2-1; the D is unclear. Germline loops: CDR1 PRHDT, CDR2 FYEKMQ (reference sequence). The CDR3 covers 12 residues. The germline V and J ends were trimmed by 4 bases and 4 bases, with 5 bases remaining between them. CDR3 loop: CASSSRYNEQFF. As DNA, the CDR3 is TGTGCCAGCAGCTCCCGGTACAATGAGCAGTTCTTC.

The rearrangement uses TRBV9 and TRBJ2-2, with TRBD2 as a possible D gene (6 bases). The germline V gene encodes CDR1 SGDLS and CDR2 YYNGEE. This CDR3 comprises 14 residues. V lost 4 bases and J lost 3, with 10 bases in between. CDR3 region: CASSPGTYTGELFF. CDR3 coding DNA: TGTGCCAGCAGCCCTGGGACTTACACCGGGGAGCTGTTTTTT. The whole variable domain, remainder taken from reference TRBV9 and TRBJ2-2, is DSGVTQTPKHLITATGQRVTLRCSPRSGDLSVYWYQQSLDQGLQFLIQYYNGEERAKGNILERFSAQQFPDLHSELNLSSLELGDSALYFCASSPGTYTGELFFGEGSRLTVL.